The rows below give T cell receptor beta chains drawn from one sample of a study of blood T cell repertoires in COVID-19. Data came from immunoSEQ multiplex PCR; TCRdb stores just in-frame clones and leaves some out. Among 150,000 to 200,000 clones listed, roughly 80% were seen once. Input material: peripheral blood. These receptors were taken from a woman aged 65 to 85 with COVID-19, enrolled during active disease. Each CDR3 is given with its conserved first and last residue. The D gene is left open where the match is weak. Expanded clones are given a class, and other clones once, few, many or no size at all.

J gene: TRBJ1-4
D gene: .
clone size: .
V gene: TRBV5-1
CDR3 protein: CASSEQASHEKLFF
CDR3 DNA: TGCGCCAGCAGCGAGCAAGCGAGCCATGAAAAACTGTTTTTT

J gene: TRBJ1-4
D gene: TRBD1
clone size: .
V gene: TRBV5-4
CDR3 protein: CASSSKGQQNEKLFF
CDR3 DNA: TGTGCCAGCAGCTCAAAGGGACAGCAGAATGAAAAACTGTTTTTT

J gene: TRBJ1-3
D gene: .
clone size: once
V gene: TRBV5-6
CDR3 protein: CASSLVWASSLSGNTIYF
CDR3 DNA: TGTGCCAGCAGCTTGGTCTGGGCCTCTTCCCTCTCTGGAAACACCATATATTTT

J gene: TRBJ2-5
D gene: .
clone size: .
V gene: TRBV27
CDR3 protein: CASSFKGTGEETQYF
CDR3 DNA: TGTGCCAGCAGTTTTAAGGGCACGGGGGAAGAGACCCAGTACTTC

J gene: TRBJ2-1
D gene: TRBD2
clone size: .
V gene: TRBV6-1
CDR3 protein: CASSASRGGIYNEQFF
CDR3 DNA: TGTGCCAGCAGTGCCTCGCGGGGGGGGATTTACAATGAGCAGTTCTTC

J gene: TRBJ1-5
D gene: .
clone size: .
V gene: TRBV27
CDR3 protein: CASSFGQLNQPQHF
CDR3 DNA: TGTGCCAGCAGTTTTGGACAGCTCAATCAGCCCCAGCATTTT

J gene: TRBJ1-2
D gene: TRBD1
clone size: .
V gene: TRBV18
CDR3 protein: CASSPDRRNYGYTF
CDR3 DNA: TGTGCCAGCTCACCGGACAGGCGTAACTATGGCTACACCTTC

J gene: TRBJ1-1
D gene: .
clone size: .
V gene: TRBV19
CDR3 protein: CASSIFSGNTEAFF
CDR3 DNA: TGTGCCAGTAGTATTTTTTCAGGGAACACTGAAGCTTTCTTT

J gene: TRBJ1-1
D gene: .
clone size: .
V gene: TRBV18
CDR3 protein: CASSPYWGGLNTEAFF
CDR3 DNA: TGTGCCAGCTCACCATATTGGGGGGGACTGAACACTGAAGCTTTCTTT

J gene: TRBJ1-6
D gene: .
clone size: .
V gene: TRBV28
CDR3 protein: CASTPFIYLAGTGSPLHF
CDR3 DNA: TGTGCCAGCACCCCGTTTATCTACTTGGCGGGTACAGGGTCACCCCTCCACTTT

J gene: TRBJ1-5
D gene: .
clone size: .
V gene: TRBV6-1
CDR3 protein: CASSDGVPNQPQHF
CDR3 DNA: TGTGCCAGCAGTGACGGGGTCCCGAATCAGCCCCAGCATTTT

J gene: TRBJ2-5
D gene: .
clone size: .
V gene: TRBV28
CDR3 protein: CASSFGSASLETQYF
CDR3 DNA: TGTGCCAGCAGTTTCGGTTCGGCTAGTCTGGAGACCCAGTACTTC

J gene: TRBJ2-1
D gene: .
clone size: .
V gene: TRBV5-1
CDR3 protein: CASSLVETAGNEQFF
CDR3 DNA: TGCGCCAGCAGCTTGGTTGAGACCGCGGGAAATGAGCAGTTCTTC

J gene: TRBJ2-1
D gene: .
clone size: .
V gene: TRBV24-1
CDR3 protein: CATSDPISRGRNEQFF
CDR3 DNA: TGTGCCACCAGTGATCCCATTAGCAGGGGGAGGAATGAGCAGTTCTTC

J gene: TRBJ2-3
D gene: TRBD2
clone size: .
V gene: TRBV19
CDR3 protein: CASSTASGGVTDTQYF
CDR3 DNA: TGTGCCAGTAGTACGGCTAGCGGGGGTGTCACAGATACGCAGTATTTT

J gene: TRBJ1-3
D gene: .
clone size: many
V gene: TRBV6-5
CDR3 protein: CASRPGAGNTIYF
CDR3 DNA: TGTGCCAGCAGACCAGGGGCTGGAAACACCATATATTTT

J gene: TRBJ1-1
D gene: TRBD1
clone size: .
V gene: TRBV29-1
CDR3 protein: CSVDVRGLQAFF
CDR3 DNA: TGCAGCGTTGATGTCAGGGGGCTTCAAGCTTTCTTT

J gene: TRBJ2-2
D gene: TRBD2
clone size: .
V gene: TRBV4-2
CDR3 protein: CASSRGGGRAAAGELFF
CDR3 DNA: TGTGCCAGCAGCCGAGGTGGCGGGAGGGCCGCGGCCGGGGAGCTGTTTTTT

J gene: TRBJ1-1
D gene: .
clone size: many
V gene: TRBV3-1/TRBV3-2
CDR3 protein: CASSPDRITEAFF
CDR3 DNA: TGTGCCAGCAGCCCAGACAGGATTACTGAAGCTTTCTTT

J gene: TRBJ2-7
D gene: .
clone size: .
V gene: TRBV4-1
CDR3 protein: CASSHLAESYEQYF
CDR3 DNA: TGCGCCAGCAGCCACTTAGCGGAGTCCTACGAGCAGTACTTC

J gene: TRBJ1-6
D gene: TRBD1
clone size: .
V gene: TRBV7-2
CDR3 protein: CASSLQGDYNSPLHF
CDR3 DNA: TGTGCCAGCAGCCTCCAGGGGGACTATAATTCACCCCTCCACTTT

J gene: TRBJ2-2
D gene: TRBD2
clone size: .
V gene: TRBV2
CDR3 protein: CATSSGLTSNTGELFF
CDR3 DNA: TGTGCCACCTCTAGCGGCCTTACTTCGAACACCGGGGAGCTGTTTTTT

J gene: TRBJ1-3
D gene: .
clone size: .
V gene: TRBV5-1
CDR3 protein: CASSLEQVSGNTIYF
CDR3 DNA: TGCGCCAGCAGCTTGGAACAGGTCTCTGGAAACACCATATATTTT

J gene: TRBJ2-2
D gene: .
clone size: few
V gene: TRBV6-5
CDR3 protein: CANLPRTDTGELFF
CDR3 DNA: TGTGCCAACCTCCCACGGACAGACACCGGGGAGCTGTTTTTT

J gene: TRBJ2-5
D gene: .
clone size: .
V gene: TRBV5-1
CDR3 protein: CASSVTPDSAKETQYF
CDR3 DNA: TGCGCCAGCAGCGTAACCCCGGACAGCGCTAAAGAGACCCAGTACTTC

J gene: TRBJ1-1
D gene: .
clone size: .
V gene: TRBV30
CDR3 protein: CAWSVRVPTEAFF
CDR3 DNA: TGTGCCTGGAGTGTTCGGGTGCCCACTGAAGCTTTCTTT

J gene: TRBJ1-4
D gene: TRBD1
clone size: few
V gene: TRBV14
CDR3 protein: CASSPLTGGREKLFF
CDR3 DNA: TGTGCCAGCAGCCCCCTGACAGGGGGAAGGGAAAAACTGTTTTTT

J gene: TRBJ1-4
D gene: .
clone size: .
V gene: TRBV7-9
CDR3 protein: CASSLEERGKLFF
CDR3 DNA: TGTGCCAGCAGCTTAGAGGAAAGAGGAAAACTGTTTTTT

J gene: TRBJ1-1
D gene: .
clone size: .
V gene: TRBV7-2
CDR3 protein: CASSVYFGGGGTEAFF
CDR3 DNA: TGTGCCAGCAGCGTATACTTTGGGGGGGGCGGAACTGAAGCTTTCTTT

J gene: TRBJ1-1
D gene: .
clone size: .
V gene: TRBV5-1
CDR3 protein: CASRAHVGGTEAFF
CDR3 DNA: TGCGCCAGCAGAGCCCATGTGGGGGGAACTGAAGCTTTCTTT

J gene: TRBJ1-5
D gene: .
clone size: .
V gene: TRBV5-1
CDR3 protein: CASSLVPGSEPQHF
CDR3 DNA: TGCGCCAGCAGCTTGGTTCCGGGAAGCGAGCCCCAGCATTTT

J gene: TRBJ1-6
D gene: .
clone size: .
V gene: TRBV30
CDR3 protein: CASVWGHYNSPLHF
CDR3 DNA: TGTGCCAGCGTTTGGGGACATTATAATTCACCCCTCCACTTT

J gene: TRBJ1-1
D gene: .
clone size: .
V gene: TRBV5-1
CDR3 protein: CASRDNLGNTEAFF
CDR3 DNA: TGCGCCAGCAGGGACAACCTAGGGAACACTGAAGCTTTCTTT

J gene: TRBJ2-5
D gene: .
clone size: .
V gene: TRBV3-1/TRBV3-2
CDR3 protein: CASSQDYPGGWETQYF
CDR3 DNA: TGTGCCAGCAGCCAAGATTATCCAGGAGGCTGGGAGACCCAGTACTTC

J gene: TRBJ1-1
D gene: .
clone size: .
V gene: TRBV7-9
CDR3 protein: CASSASAGSGEAFF
CDR3 DNA: TGTGCCAGCAGCGCGTCGGCGGGAAGCGGTGAAGCTTTCTTT